This TCR beta chain was captured by sequencing in a study of beta chain features in type 1 diabetes. Isolated RNA was reverse transcribed in full, so expressed TCRB transcripts were sequenced. The method was immunoSEQ multiplex PCR; TCRdb's version includes in-frame clones alone and lacks a portion of them. Here the sample spans 810,000 or so clones, under 20% being singletons. The sample holds a few counts of this clone. Its antigen is undetermined. The study's findings and limits: For cells with high TCR expression, cDNA sequencing could yield over-representation. Moderate but significant shortening of TCRB CDR3s was recorded in all four CD4+ subsets from Type 1 diabetes patients.

Sequenced input: naive CD4+ T cells from blood. This TCR derives from a woman younger than 35 in good health.

The CDR3 loop is CASSLVSRAAQPQHF. CDR3 nucleotide sequence: TGTGCCAGCAGTTTAGTATCCAGGGCGGCACAGCCCCAGCATTTT. V and J are TRBV28 and TRBJ1-5; TRBD1 is a possible D gene (5 bases). The CDR3 spans 15 residues. The V gene lost 2 bases and the J gene lost 7 bases, with 15 bases spanning the gap. Germline V lookup: CDR1 MDHEN, CDR2 SYDVKM.